The rows below give T cell receptor beta chains drawn from one sample of a study of beta chain features in type 1 diabetes. TCRdb keeps only in-frame clones here, not all; method: immunoSEQ multiplex PCR. The sample shows about 640,000 clones, over 10% of them seen only once. The source material was naive CD4+ T cells from blood. These receptors were collected from a man in his thirties or forties with type 1 diabetes. Each CDR3 is given with its conserved first and last residue. D genes are given only for firm matches. For some rows the clone size is stated as once, few or many, or as a class when expanded; others skip it.

d_gene: NA; j_gene: TRBJ2-7; abundance: few; len: 15; v_gene: TRBV6-5; CDR3aa: CASTSKFGGGYEQYF; CDR3nt: TGTGCCAGCACCTCCAAATTCGGGGGCGGCTACGAGCAGTACTTC
d_gene: TRBD1; j_gene: TRBJ2-5; abundance: few; len: 17; v_gene: TRBV9; CDR3aa: CASSQDRGLPYAETQYF; CDR3nt: TGTGCCAGCAGCCAGGACAGGGGCCTCCCATACGCAGAGACCCAGTACTTC
d_gene: NA; j_gene: TRBJ1-6; abundance: few; len: 19; v_gene: TRBV7-6; CDR3aa: CASSRTAVGGLMDNSPLHF; CDR3nt: TGTGCCAGCAGCCGCACGGCTGTCGGGGGCCTGATGGATAATTCACCCCTCCACTTT
d_gene: TRBD1; j_gene: TRBJ1-2; abundance: few; len: 15; v_gene: TRBV15; CDR3aa: CATSRDPDRGYGYTF; CDR3nt: TGTGCCACCAGCAGAGACCCAGACAGGGGTTATGGCTACACCTTC
d_gene: NA; j_gene: TRBJ1-4; abundance: few; len: 16; v_gene: TRBV4-3; CDR3aa: CASSQMIDATNEKLFF; CDR3nt: TGCGCCAGCAGCCAAATGATAGATGCTACTAATGAAAAACTGTTTTTT
d_gene: TRBD1; j_gene: TRBJ2-2; abundance: NA; len: 16; v_gene: TRBV10-3; CDR3aa: CAISESNRGHVGELFF; CDR3nt: TGTGCCATCAGTGAGTCCAACAGGGGGCATGTCGGGGAGCTGTTTTTT
d_gene: TRBD1; j_gene: TRBJ2-3; abundance: NA; len: 17; v_gene: TRBV11-2; CDR3aa: CASSLTGIGQGADTQYF; CDR3nt: TGTGCCAGCAGCCTGACCGGAATAGGACAGGGGGCAGATACGCAGTATTTT
d_gene: NA; j_gene: TRBJ1-6; abundance: NA; len: 13; v_gene: TRBV28; CDR3aa: CASGGGLNSPLHF; CDR3nt: TGTGCCTCTGGGGGAGGCCTCAATTCACCCCTCCACTTT
d_gene: TRBD1; j_gene: TRBJ1-2; abundance: NA; len: 20; v_gene: TRBV5-1; CDR3aa: CASSLVGQGQVRGTNYGYTF; CDR3nt: TGCGCCAGCAGCTTGGTCGGACAGGGACAGGTGCGAGGCACTAACTATGGCTACACCTTC
d_gene: TRBD1; j_gene: TRBJ2-5; abundance: NA; len: 15; v_gene: TRBV28; CDR3aa: CASSLKGQGTETQYF; CDR3nt: TGTGCCAGCAGTTTAAAGGGACAGGGGACAGAGACCCAGTACTTC
d_gene: NA; j_gene: TRBJ1-1; abundance: NA; len: 14; v_gene: TRBV9; CDR3aa: CASSDGQPNTEAFF; CDR3nt: TGTGCCAGCAGCGACGGTCAACCAAACACTGAAGCTTTCTTT
d_gene: NA; j_gene: TRBJ2-7; abundance: NA; len: 15; v_gene: TRBV6-5; CDR3aa: CASSVRGTFNSEQYF; CDR3nt: TGTGCCAGCAGTGTCCGAGGGACCTTCAACAGCGAGCAGTACTTC
d_gene: NA; j_gene: TRBJ2-7; abundance: NA; len: 14; v_gene: TRBV10-3; CDR3aa: CAIGTDSAVYEQYF; CDR3nt: TGTGCCATCGGAACAGACAGCGCCGTCTACGAGCAGTACTTC
d_gene: NA; j_gene: TRBJ2-5; abundance: few; len: 14; v_gene: TRBV7-2; CDR3aa: CASSLGRLIGTQYF; CDR3nt: TGTGCCAGCAGCTTAGGAAGACTAATAGGGACCCAGTACTTC
d_gene: TRBD2; j_gene: TRBJ2-3; abundance: NA; len: 14; v_gene: TRBV11-2; CDR3aa: CASSFGSGGNTQYF; CDR3nt: TGTGCCAGCAGCTTTGGTAGCGGGGGTAATACGCAGTATTTT
d_gene: NA; j_gene: TRBJ1-5; abundance: few; len: 12; v_gene: TRBV19; CDR3aa: CASRGLNQPQHF; CDR3nt: TGTGCCAGTAGGGGTCTGAATCAGCCCCAGCATTTT
d_gene: TRBD1; j_gene: TRBJ1-2; abundance: NA; len: 13; v_gene: TRBV27; CDR3aa: CASSRQGNYGYTF; CDR3nt: TGTGCCAGCAGCCGACAGGGTAACTATGGCTACACCTTC
d_gene: NA; j_gene: TRBJ2-6; abundance: few; len: 14; v_gene: TRBV18; CDR3aa: CASSPREGANVLTF; CDR3nt: TGTGCCAGCTCACCAAGAGAGGGGGCCAACGTCCTGACTTTC
d_gene: TRBD2; j_gene: TRBJ2-3; abundance: few; len: 16; v_gene: TRBV4-3; CDR3aa: CASSQAQRGGKDTQYF; CDR3nt: TGCGCCAGCAGCCAAGCTCAGCGGGGGGGCAAGGATACGCAGTATTTT
d_gene: TRBD2; j_gene: TRBJ2-1; abundance: NA; len: 18; v_gene: TRBV7-9; CDR3aa: CASRRNPGLAGSGDEQFF; CDR3nt: TGTGCCAGCCGAAGAAATCCGGGACTAGCGGGGTCAGGGGATGAGCAGTTCTTC
d_gene: NA; j_gene: TRBJ1-2; abundance: NA; len: 12; v_gene: TRBV14; CDR3aa: CASTLGEGGYTF; CDR3nt: TGTGCCAGCACGCTGGGAGAAGGTGGCTACACCTTC